This is a list of T cell receptor beta chains from one sample in a study of T cells in Graves' hyperthyroidism and ophthalmopathy. TCRdb reprocessed the multiplex PCR reads via MiXCR and lists one record per CDR3 protein. The sample yields 450,000 to 600,000 distinct CDR3 sequences, less than 15% seen once. Material for sequencing was blood. These receptor sequences come from a middle-aged woman with Graves' hyperthyroidism. Both conserved end residues are part of each CDR3. Fields, in order: clone size, V gene, J gene, D gene, CDR3 protein, CDR3 DNA. D genes are given only for firm matches. Where a row states a size, it is once, few, many or the class of an expanded clone; other rows omit it.

.	TRBV19	TRBJ1-5	.	CASSFINQPQHF	TGTGCCAGTAGTTTCATCAATCAGCCCCAGCATTTT
many	TRBV9	TRBJ1-1	TRBD1	CASSTSGTGGDTEAFF	TGTGCCAGCAGCACATCCGGGACAGGGGGGGATACTGAAGCTTTCTTT
many	TRBV15	TRBJ1-4	.	CATSRVEPGPSNEKLFF	TGTGCCACCAGCAGAGTAGAACCGGGACCCAGTAATGAAAAACTGTTTTTT
.	TRBV4-1	TRBJ2-2	.	CASSRGATGELFF	TGCGCCAGCAGCCGCGGTGCGACCGGGGAGCTGTTTTTT
few	TRBV5-8	TRBJ1-3	.	CASSLDRPGGVAGNTIYF	TGTGCCAGCAGCTTGGATCGTCCAGGCGGGGTAGCTGGAAACACCATATATTTT
many	TRBV3-1	TRBJ2-3	TRBD2	CASSSGTSRDTQYF	TGTGCCAGCAGCTCCGGGACTAGTAGAGATACGCAGTATTTT
many	TRBV2	TRBJ2-1	.	CASTQYYSYNEQFF	TGTGCCAGCACACAGTACTACTCCTACAATGAGCAGTTCTTC
many	TRBV5-6	TRBJ2-1	.	CASGRFEGLYNEQFF	TGTGCCAGCGGCCGGTTCGAGGGGCTGTACAATGAGCAGTTCTTC
.	TRBV12-3/TRBV12-4	TRBJ2-6	TRBD1	CASSTGTGWGGANVLTF	TGTGCCAGCAGTACCGGGACAGGGTGGGGTGGGGCCAACGTCCTGACTTTC
few	TRBV18	TRBJ2-7	TRBD1	CASSPGTETPYEQYF	TGTGCCAGCTCACCAGGGACAGAAACTCCCTACGAGCAGTACTTC
few	TRBV9	TRBJ1-2	.	CASSDGTATGYTF	TGTGCCAGCAGCGATGGGACCGCCACGGGCTACACCTTC
.	TRBV9	TRBJ2-3	TRBD2	CASSAIAAGGGADTQYF	TGTGCCAGCAGCGCCATAGCAGCGGGAGGAGGGGCAGATACGCAGTATTTT
many	TRBV5-1	TRBJ2-7	TRBD2	CASSYGLGTYEQYF	TGCGCCAGCAGCTACGGACTAGGGACCTACGAGCAGTACTTC
many	TRBV5-1	TRBJ2-3	TRBD2	CASSLTVAGGSDTQYF	TGCGCCAGCAGCTTGACGGTAGCGGGAGGGTCGGATACGCAGTATTTT
few	TRBV2	TRBJ2-4	TRBD1	CASSEVAQGAWVKNIQYF	TGTGCCAGCAGTGAAGTAGCACAGGGGGCTTGGGTCAAAAACATTCAGTACTTC
few	TRBV12-3/TRBV12-4	TRBJ2-1	.	CASRAAVGQWGEQFF	TGTGCCAGCAGGGCTGCGGTTGGACAATGGGGTGAGCAGTTCTTC
many	TRBV6-1	TRBJ2-7	TRBD2	CASSEGTSGSYEQYF	TGTGCCAGCAGTGAAGGGACTAGCGGGAGTTACGAGCAGTACTTC
many	TRBV20-1	TRBJ2-3	.	CSANQRSMSPDTQYF	TGCAGTGCTAACCAGAGGAGTATGAGCCCAGATACGCAGTATTTT
many	TRBV5-6	TRBJ1-2	.	CASSFRRAHNYGYTF	TGTGCCAGCAGCTTTAGAAGGGCTCATAACTATGGCTACACCTTC
.	TRBV12-5	TRBJ2-2	.	CASGSRDFNTGELFF	TGTGCTAGTGGTTCCCGGGACTTCAACACCGGGGAGCTGTTTTTT
.	TRBV7-9	TRBJ2-6	TRBD1	CASSLARGQGSSGANVLTF	TGTGCCAGCAGCTTAGCGAGGGGACAGGGGAGCTCTGGGGCCAACGTCCTGACTTTC
many	TRBV28	TRBJ2-1	TRBD2	CASSSRTSASSYNEQFF	TGTGCCAGCAGTTCCCGGACTAGCGCCAGCTCCTACAATGAGCAGTTCTTC
many	TRBV2	TRBJ2-7	TRBD1	CASGEWTGETYEQYF	TGTGCCAGCGGGGAATGGACAGGGGAAACCTACGAGCAGTACTTC
few	TRBV5-1	TRBJ2-2	TRBD1	CASSLAVTGSTGELFF	TGCGCCAGCAGCTTGGCCGTGACAGGGAGCACCGGGGAGCTGTTTTTT
few	TRBV7-6	TRBJ2-2	TRBD1	CASSLEQGADTGELFF	TGTGCCAGCAGCTTAGAACAGGGGGCGGACACCGGGGAGCTGTTTTTT
many	TRBV3-1	TRBJ1-2	TRBD1	CASSFRTGLYGYTF	TGTGCCAGCAGCTTCCGGACAGGGCTCTATGGCTACACCTTC
few	TRBV20-1	TRBJ2-1	TRBD2	CSAEWGTSGRNEQFF	TGCAGTGCAGAGTGGGGGACTAGCGGGAGAAATGAGCAGTTCTTC
.	TRBV20-1	TRBJ2-5	TRBD2	CSARVSSGRRLETQYF	TGCAGTGCTAGAGTGTCTAGCGGGAGACGGCTAGAGACCCAGTACTTC
many	TRBV7-8	TRBJ2-1	TRBD1	CASSQGQDLPYNEQFF	TGTGCCAGCAGCCAGGGACAGGACCTGCCCTACAATGAGCAGTTCTTC
.	TRBV19	TRBJ2-2	TRBD2	CASSRGLASGELFF	TGTGCCAGTAGTAGGGGACTAGCCTCCGGGGAGCTGTTTTTT
.	TRBV6-5	TRBJ1-4	.	CASSYSRYNEKLFF	TGTGCCAGCAGTTACTCCCGATATAATGAGAAACTGTTTTTT
.	TRBV27	TRBJ2-7	TRBD1	CASSLSTGGREQYF	TGTGCCAGCAGTTTATCGACAGGGGGTCGGGAGCAGTACTTC
once	TRBV29-1	TRBJ1-3	TRBD1	CSVNRGSGNTIYF	TGCAGCGTTAACAGGGGCTCTGGAAACACCATATATTTT